This entry lists 13 T cell receptor beta chains sequenced from one sample in a study of cytomegalovirus exposure and HLA in healthy donors. Vbeta (60) and Jbeta (13) primers were used in the PCR. The protocol was immunoSEQ multiplex PCR, while the TCRdb copy is restricted to in-frame clones and leaves out a portion. The sample shows some 120,000 clones, 79% of them seen only once. Sequences were obtained from PBMCs. The receptors stem from a woman aged 18-29 years in good health and CMV-seropositive.

The rearrangement uses TRBV4-1 and TRBJ1-3, with D perhaps matching TRBD1 (5 bases). The V gene's germline CDR1 is MGHRA and CDR2 YSYEKL. This CDR3 region has 14 residues. Trimming stripped 1 base from V and 7 bases from J, with 11 bases between. The CDR3, as DNA: TGCGCCAGCAGCCAAGGATCAGGGATTAACACCATATATTTT. Amino acid sequence: CASSQGSGINTIYF.

The V and J genes are TRBV4-2 and TRBJ2-1; 7 bases fit TRBD2. Trimming at V came to 0 bases and at J to 4 bases, leaving 9 bases not matched to a gene. Per germline, CDR1 LGHNA and CDR2 YNFKEQ. This CDR3 has 17 amino acids. The CDR3 spells CASSQDGVSGRYNEQFF. DNA for the CDR3: TGTGCCAGCAGCCAAGACGGTGTTAGCGGGCGTTACAATGAGCAGTTCTTC.

The chain is built from TRBV6-5 and TRBJ2-1; 9 nucleotides match TRBD2. The CDR3 contains 14 residues. The germline V gene has CDR1 MNHEY and CDR2 SVGAGI. J was trimmed by 7 bases and V by 5 bases; bases with no gene match: 6. The CDR3 reads CASSASGRSNEQFF. Written as DNA, the CDR3 is TGTGCCAGCAGTGCCAGCGGGAGGTCAAATGAGCAGTTCTTC.

V and J are TRBV7-9 and TRBJ2-2; 9 nucleotides align to TRBD1. The CDR3 loop spans 16 amino acids. Germline CDR1 reads SEHNR; CDR2 reads FQNEAQ (reference sequence). Losses at the gene ends were 4 bases for V and 1 base for J; bases not matched to a gene: 4. As DNA, the CDR3 is TGTGCCAGCAGCTCCACAGGGGGCGGGAACACCGGGGAGCTGTTTTTT. Protein: CASSSTGGGNTGELFF.

This rearrangement joins TRBV18 to TRBJ2-7; 12 bases map to TRBD2. Looked up from germline, CDR1 is KGHSH and CDR2 is LQKENI. The length of the CDR3 is 14 residues. V shed 6 bases and J 3 bases; nucleotides not matched to a gene: 3. DNA for the CDR3: TGTGCCAGCTCCGGACTAGCGGGACGCTACGAGCAGTACTTC. Protein product: CASSGLAGRYEQYF. Full variable domain (missing parts from reference TRBV18 and TRBJ2-7): NAGVMQNPRHLVRRRGQEARLRCSPMKGHSHVYWYRQLPEEGLKFMVYLQKENIIDESGMPKERFSAEFPKEGPSILRIQQVVRGDSAAYFCASSGLAGRYEQYFGPGTRLTVT.

V gene TRBV7-2 combines with J gene TRBJ1-2; D possibly corresponds to TRBD1 (6 bases). V gave up 2 bases and J gave up 4 bases, with 11 bases separating them. Germline V gives CDR1 SGHTA, CDR2 FQGNSA. The CDR3 is made up of 14 amino acids. CDR3 sequence (DNA): TGTGCCAGCAGCTTATTGGGACAACTCTATGGCTACACCTTC. Encoded protein: CASSLLGQLYGYTF.

The gene calls are TRBV10-3 and TRBJ2-5; TRBD1 matches 11 bases. Germline trimming cut 2 bases from V and 4 bases from J; bases unmatched to any gene: 6. Germline V gives CDR1 ENHRY, CDR2 SYGVKD. The length of the CDR3 is 16 residues. CDR3 loop: CAISETGQGAGETQYF. CDR3 bases: TGTGCCATCAGTGAGACCGGACAGGGGGCCGGAGAGACCCAGTACTTC.

The V and J genes are TRBV5-4 and TRBJ2-7; weak D call: TRBD1 (6 bases). V lost 4 bases and J lost 3, with 11 bases in between. Germline CDR1 SGHNT, CDR2 YYREEE (reference sequence). The CDR3 runs 13 residues. The CDR3 DNA reads as TGTGCCAGCAGCCCTTCGGACAGCTACGAGCAGTACTTC. As protein: CASSPSDSYEQYF.

The V and J genes are TRBV5-4 and TRBJ1-2; the match to TRBD1 covers 10 bases. With V trimmed by 2 bases and J by 7 bases, 8 bases remained unmatched. The length of the CDR3 is 15 residues. CDR1 is SGHNT and CDR2 is YYREEE in the germline V gene (reference sequence). This chain's CDR3 is CASSFPGTGARGYTF. Here the CDR3 DNA reads TGTGCCAGCAGCTTCCCCGGGACAGGGGCGCGTGGCTACACCTTC.

J is TRBJ2-3 and V is TRBV30, with D perhaps TRBD2 (5 bases). The CDR3 has 14 residues. Trimming took off 5 bases at V and 4 bases at J, with 16 bases between the two ends. The germline V gene encodes CDR1 GTSNPN and CDR2 SVGIG (reference sequence). CDR3 sequence: CAWVGVPAADTQYF. Here the CDR3 DNA reads TGTGCCTGGGTCGGGGTCCCGGCCGCAGATACGCAGTATTTT.

CDR3 nucleotide sequence: TGTGCCAGCAGCTTAACGTTTCAGGGGACCACTGAAGCTTTCTTT. Translation: CASSLTFQGTTEAFF. The rearrangement links TRBV7-3 to TRBJ1-1; possibly TRBD1 for D (6 bases). The V gene's germline CDR1 is SGHTA and CDR2 FQGTGA. With 0 bases removed from V and 4 bases from J, the gap between germline ends came to 12 bases. The CDR3 contains 15 residues.

V is TRBV7-6 and J is TRBJ2-1; 8 bases align to TRBD2. J was trimmed by 5 bases and V by 5 bases; bases with no gene match: 8. Germline V gives CDR1 SGHVS, CDR2 FNYEAQ. The CDR3 has 15 amino acids. The CDR3 reads CASSPEAGDDNEQFF. DNA of the CDR3: TGTGCCAGCAGCCCAGAAGCGGGAGACGACAATGAGCAGTTCTTC.

The chain carries TRBV5-1 and TRBJ1-2; 11 bases map to TRBD1. This CDR3 has 16 amino acids. From germline, CDR1 is SGHRS and CDR2 YFSETQ. V was pared by 0 bases and J by 4 bases, with 5 bases of the junction left unmatched. The CDR3: CASSLEGTGGRYGYTF. The CDR3 bases are TGCGCCAGCAGCTTGGAGGGGACAGGGGGACGCTATGGCTACACCTTC.